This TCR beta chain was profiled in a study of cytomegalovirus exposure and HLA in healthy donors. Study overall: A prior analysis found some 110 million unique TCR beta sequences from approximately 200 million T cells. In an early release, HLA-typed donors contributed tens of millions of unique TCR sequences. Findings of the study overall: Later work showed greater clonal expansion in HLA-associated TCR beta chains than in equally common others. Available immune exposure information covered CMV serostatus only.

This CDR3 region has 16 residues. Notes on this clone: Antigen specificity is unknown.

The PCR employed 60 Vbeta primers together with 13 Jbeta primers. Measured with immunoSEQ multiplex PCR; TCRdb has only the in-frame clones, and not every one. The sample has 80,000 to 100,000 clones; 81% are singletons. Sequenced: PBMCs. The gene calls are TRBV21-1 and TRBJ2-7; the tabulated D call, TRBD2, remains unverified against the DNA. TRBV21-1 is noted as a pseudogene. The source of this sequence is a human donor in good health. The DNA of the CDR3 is TGTGCCAGCACCCCGGGACTAGCGGGAAGATTGCCCGAGCAGTACTTC. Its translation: CASTPGLAGRLPEQYF.